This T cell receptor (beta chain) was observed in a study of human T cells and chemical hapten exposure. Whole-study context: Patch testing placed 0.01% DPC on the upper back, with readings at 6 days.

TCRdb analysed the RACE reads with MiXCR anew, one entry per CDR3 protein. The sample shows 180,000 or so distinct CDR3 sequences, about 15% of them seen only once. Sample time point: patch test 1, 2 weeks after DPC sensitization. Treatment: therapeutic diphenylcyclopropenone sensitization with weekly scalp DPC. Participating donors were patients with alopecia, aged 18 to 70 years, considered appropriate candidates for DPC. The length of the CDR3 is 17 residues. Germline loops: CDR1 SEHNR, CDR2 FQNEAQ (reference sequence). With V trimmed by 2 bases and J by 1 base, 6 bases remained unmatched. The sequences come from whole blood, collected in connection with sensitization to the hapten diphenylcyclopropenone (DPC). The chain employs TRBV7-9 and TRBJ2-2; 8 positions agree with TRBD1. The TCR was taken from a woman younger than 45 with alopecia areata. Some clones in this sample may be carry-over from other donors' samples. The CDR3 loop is CASSLRTGSVNTGELFF. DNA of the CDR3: TGTGCCAGCAGCTTAAGGACAGGGAGTGTGAACACCGGGGAGCTGTTTTTT.